This TCR beta chain is from a study of blood T cell repertoires in COVID-19. The V gene lost 1 base and the J gene lost 4 bases, with 17 bases spanning the gap. The CDR3 has 16 residues. The germline CDR1 and CDR2 sequences are SGHDN and FVKESK. A few counts support this clone. Original data processing: Researchers report that nucleated cell counts were estimated from reference gene primer amplification. Using immunoSEQ multiplex PCR, the repertoire was profiled, and TCRdb retains in-frame clones only, with some absent. For V, J and clone size, that table is used; D and trimming come from the DNA. The profile covers approximately 70,000 clones, with 65% to 85% appearing a single time and around 10% taken by the ten largest.

The sample taken for sequencing was peripheral blood. The receptor was derived from a woman aged 45-65 years with acute or convalescent COVID-19. The chain employs TRBV14 and TRBJ2-7; a possible D gene is TRBD1 (5 bases). The CDR3 sequence is CASSQGQIGNSYEQYF. The CDR3 coding sequence is TGTGCCAGCAGCCAAGGACAGATTGGTAACTCTTACGAGCAGTACTTC.